Below are 4 T cell receptor beta chains sequenced from a single sample in a study of T cells after yellow fever vaccination. MiXCR, applied by TCRdb to the 5' RACE reads, yields one record per CDR3 protein. The repertoire consists of 500,000 to 650,000 distinct CDR3 sequences, with 9% to 15% occurring once and the leading ten covering just under 15%. Here the sequenced sample was PBMCs, taken on the day of the yellow fever booster vaccination. The origin of the receptors is a man younger than 45 who received the YFV17D yellow fever vaccine.

In this sample, this clonotype turned up a few times. The chain couples TRBV7-6 to TRBJ2-3, with D maybe TRBD2 (6 bases). This CDR3 contains 13 residues. Germline V lookup: CDR1 SGHVS, CDR2 FNYEAQ. Trimming took off 11 bases at V and 5 bases at J, with 17 bases between the two ends. The CDR3 region has the DNA TGTGCCCCTCGAGGACCGGGGGAAGATACGCAGTATTTT. It yields the protein CAPRGPGEDTQYF.

This clonotype was seen only a few times. V is TRBV7-9 and J is TRBJ1-1; D is perhaps TRBD1 (5 bases). Germline lookup yields CDR1 SEHNR and CDR2 FQNEAQ (reference sequence). Deletions cut 5 bases from V and 0 bases from J, with 13 bases between. The length of the CDR3 is 15 residues. CDR3 in amino acids: CASSTSGTVNTEAFF. CDR3 DNA: TGTGCCAGCAGCACGTCCGGGACGGTGAACACTGAAGCTTTCTTT.

This clonotype was seen more than once but under ten times. The chain has TRBV6-5 and TRBJ2-1, with 14 bases matching TRBD2. The V gene's germline CDR1 is MNHEY and CDR2 SVGAGI. CDR3 length: 19 amino acids. J lost 2 bases, V lost 0 bases, and 6 bases had no gene match. This CDR3 reads CASSYSGLAGEVAYNEQFF. CDR3 in DNA: TGTGCCAGCAGTTACTCGGGACTAGCGGGAGAGGTGGCCTACAATGAGCAGTTCTTC.

This chain connects TRBV6-1 to TRBJ2-2, with TRBD2 as a possible D gene (5 bases). The CDR3 runs to 13 residues. Germline loops: CDR1 MNHNS, CDR2 SASEGT. Deletions cut 6 bases from V and 6 bases from J, with 11 bases between. CDR3 in amino acids: CASRPEGPGELFF. CDR3 nucleotide sequence: TGTGCCAGCAGGCCTGAGGGCCCCGGGGAGCTGTTTTTT.